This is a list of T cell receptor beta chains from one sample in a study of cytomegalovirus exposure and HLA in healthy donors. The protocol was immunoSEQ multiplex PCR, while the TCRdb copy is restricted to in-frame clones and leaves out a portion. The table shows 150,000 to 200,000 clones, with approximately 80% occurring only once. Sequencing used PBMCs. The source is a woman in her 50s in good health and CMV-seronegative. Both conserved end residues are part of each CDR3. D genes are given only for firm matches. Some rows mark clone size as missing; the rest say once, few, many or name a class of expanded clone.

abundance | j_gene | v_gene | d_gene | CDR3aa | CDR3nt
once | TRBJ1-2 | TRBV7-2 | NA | CASSLGPDYGYTF | TGTGCCAGCAGCTTAGGGCCAGACTATGGCTACACCTTC
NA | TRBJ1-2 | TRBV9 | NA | CASSVGGWGYTF | TGTGCCAGCAGCGTAGGGGGCTGGGGCTACACCTTC
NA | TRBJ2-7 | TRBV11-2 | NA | CASSLQMTLSYEQYF | TGTGCCAGCAGCTTACAGATGACTCTCTCCTACGAGCAGTACTTC
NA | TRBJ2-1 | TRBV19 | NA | CASHPIGLGHNEQFF | TGTGCCAGCCACCCAATAGGATTGGGCCACAATGAGCAGTTCTTC
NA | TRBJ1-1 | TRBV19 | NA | CASSKGEKGTTEAFF | TGTGCCAGTAGTAAAGGGGAAAAAGGTACCACTGAAGCTTTCTTT
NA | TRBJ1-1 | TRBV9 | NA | CASSVDRWDTEAFF | TGTGCCAGCAGCGTAGACAGGTGGGACACTGAAGCTTTCTTT
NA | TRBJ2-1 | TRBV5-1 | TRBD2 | CASSSTTGLATYNEQFF | TGCGCCAGCAGCTCGACGACGGGACTAGCGACTTACAATGAGCAGTTCTTC
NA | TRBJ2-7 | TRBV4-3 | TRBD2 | CASSRGLAGTSYEQYF | TGCGCCAGCAGCCGCGGACTAGCGGGAACGTCCTACGAGCAGTACTTC
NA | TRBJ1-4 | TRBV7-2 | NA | CASRDYSEKLFF | TGTGCCAGCAGAGACTACAGCGAAAAACTGTTTTTT
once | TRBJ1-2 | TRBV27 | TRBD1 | CASSSPTGGTYGYTF | TGTGCCAGCAGTTCCCCGACAGGGGGCACCTATGGCTACACCTTC
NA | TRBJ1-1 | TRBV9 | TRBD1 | CASSQGTGGGWTEAFF | TGTGCCAGCAGCCAGGGGACAGGGGGCGGTTGGACTGAAGCTTTCTTT
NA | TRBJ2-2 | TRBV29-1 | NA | CSVGKNTGELFF | TGCAGCGTGGGCAAAAACACCGGGGAGCTGTTTTTT
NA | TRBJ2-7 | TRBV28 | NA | CASHPSGATYEQYF | TGTGCCAGCCATCCAAGCGGAGCCACCTACGAGCAGTACTTC
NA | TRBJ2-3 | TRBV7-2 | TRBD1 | CASSLPPSGQLTDTQYF | TGTGCCAGCAGCTTACCACCTTCGGGACAGCTCACAGATACGCAGTATTTT
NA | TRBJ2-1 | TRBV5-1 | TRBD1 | CASSDGTGRSNEQFF | TGCGCCAGCAGCGACGGGACAGGGAGGTCGAATGAGCAGTTCTTC
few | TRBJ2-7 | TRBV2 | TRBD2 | CASSEEREGPEQYF | TGTGCCAGCAGTGAAGAGCGGGAGGGCCCCGAGCAGTACTTC
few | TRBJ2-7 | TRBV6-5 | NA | CASSERYEQYF | TGTGCCAGCAGTGAGCGGTACGAGCAGTACTTC
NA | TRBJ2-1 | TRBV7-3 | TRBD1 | CASSRQGRYNEQFF | TGTGCCAGCAGCCGACAGGGGAGATACAATGAGCAGTTCTTC
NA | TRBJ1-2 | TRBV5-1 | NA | CASSLGVNNGYTF | TGCGCCAGCAGCCTCGGGGTTAATAATGGCTACACCTTC
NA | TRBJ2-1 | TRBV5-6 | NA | CASSFDSRNEQFF | TGTGCCAGCAGCTTCGACAGCCGCAATGAGCAGTTCTTC
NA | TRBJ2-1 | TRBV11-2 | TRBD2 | CASSLPGLAGANEQFF | TGTGCCAGCAGCTTACCGGGACTAGCGGGAGCCAATGAGCAGTTCTTC
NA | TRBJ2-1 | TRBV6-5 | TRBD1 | CASSYSGTGTGNEQFF | TGTGCCAGCAGTTACTCCGGGACAGGGACTGGCAATGAGCAGTTCTTC
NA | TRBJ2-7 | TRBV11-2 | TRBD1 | CASSHFSGQGLNEQYF | TGTGCCAGCAGCCACTTTTCTGGACAGGGCCTGAACGAGCAGTACTTC
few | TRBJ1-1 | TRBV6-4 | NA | CASSDTDRNTEAFF | TGTGCCAGCAGTGACACGGACAGGAACACTGAAGCTTTCTTT
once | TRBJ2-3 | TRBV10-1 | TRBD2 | CASSRTSGVAAPGTDTQYF | TGCGCCAGCAGTAGGACTAGCGGGGTGGCGGCTCCTGGCACAGATACGCAGTATTTT
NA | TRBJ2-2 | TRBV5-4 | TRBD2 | CASSLAVGGGATGELFF | TGTGCCAGCAGCTTGGCCGTTGGCGGGGGGGCCACCGGGGAGCTGTTTTTT
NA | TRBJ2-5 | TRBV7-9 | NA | CSSSGVVETQYF | TGTTCCAGCTCAGGGGTCGTGGAGACCCAGTACTTC
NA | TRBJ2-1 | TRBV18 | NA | CASSPGKDRNNEQFF | TGTGCCAGCTCACCTGGGAAGGACAGAAACAATGAGCAGTTCTTC
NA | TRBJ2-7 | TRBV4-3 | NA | CASSLEGLPGEQYF | TGCGCCAGCAGCCTCGAGGGACTCCCAGGGGAGCAGTACTTC
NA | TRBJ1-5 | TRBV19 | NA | CASSTRPLNQPQHF | TGTGCCAGTAGTACCAGGCCACTTAATCAGCCCCAGCATTTT
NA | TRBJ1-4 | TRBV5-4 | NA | CASSWGWRQGSNEKLFF | TGTGCCAGCAGCTGGGGATGGCGGCAGGGAAGTAATGAAAAACTGTTTTTT
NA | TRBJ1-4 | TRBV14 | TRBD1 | CASSQSGTVGEKLFF | TGTGCCAGCAGCCAATCTGGGACAGTTGGCGAAAAACTGTTTTTT
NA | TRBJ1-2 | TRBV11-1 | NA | CASSSELAGTYGYTF | TGTGCCAGCAGCTCCGAACTCGCAGGAACCTATGGCTACACCTTC
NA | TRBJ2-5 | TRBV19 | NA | CASSIPTITGETQYF | TGTGCCAGTAGTATCCCGACCATCACGGGGGAGACCCAGTACTTC
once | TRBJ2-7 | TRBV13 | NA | CASSSTPAYEQYF | TGTGCCAGCAGCTCGACACCGGCTTACGAGCAGTACTTC
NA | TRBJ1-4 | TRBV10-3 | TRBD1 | CAIRGDRGNEKLFF | TGTGCCATCAGGGGGGACAGGGGAAACGAAAAACTGTTTTTT
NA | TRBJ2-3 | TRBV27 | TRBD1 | CASSSSRGQDTQYF | TGTGCCAGCAGTTCAAGCAGGGGGCAAGATACGCAGTATTTT
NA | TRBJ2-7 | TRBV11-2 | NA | CASRSPLHRGLDSYEQYF | TGTGCCAGCAGATCACCCCTCCACAGGGGACTTGACTCCTACGAGCAGTACTTC
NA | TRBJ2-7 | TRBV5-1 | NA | CASSFETGRAYEQYF | TGCGCCAGCAGCTTTGAGACAGGCCGAGCCTACGAGCAGTACTTC
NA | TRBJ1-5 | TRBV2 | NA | CASSTDRFGNQPQHF | TGTGCCAGCAGTACTGACAGGTTCGGCAATCAGCCCCAGCATTTT
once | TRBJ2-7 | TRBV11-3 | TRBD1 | CASSLALTRGPGYEQYF | TGTGCCAGCAGCTTAGCCCTAACGAGGGGGCCTGGTTACGAGCAGTACTTC
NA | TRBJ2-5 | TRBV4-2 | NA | CASSHPDRGGETQYF | TGTGCCAGCAGCCACCCGGATAGAGGGGGGGAAACCCAGTACTTC
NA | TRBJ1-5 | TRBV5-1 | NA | CASSLLVGEQPQHF | TGCGCCAGCAGCTTGTTGGTCGGGGAGCAGCCCCAGCATTTT
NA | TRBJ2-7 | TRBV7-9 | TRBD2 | CASSLVPGGEQYF | TGTGCCAGCAGCTTAGTTCCGGGGGGCGAGCAGTACTTC
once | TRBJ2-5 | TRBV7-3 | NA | CASSPLETQYF | TGTGCCAGCAGCCCGTTAGAGACCCAGTACTTC
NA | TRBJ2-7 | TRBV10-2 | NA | CASSEGLTIWGEYEQYF | TGCGCCAGCAGTGAGGGTCTGACGATATGGGGGGAATACGAGCAGTACTTC
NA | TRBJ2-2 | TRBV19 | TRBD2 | CASTTSGTIGELFF | TGTGCCAGTACGACTAGCGGGACGATCGGGGAGCTGTTTTTT